This record concerns one TCR beta chain sequence. Its antigen is unknown. This sample stems from a study of CD8+ T cells in alopecia areata. For the study at large: Scoring of treated patients' severity used the percentage of affected scalp area. Study-level results: Normal scalp had lower clonality than lesional scalp, with alopecia totalis/universalis lesions showing this most strongly. A great number of expanded lesional clones endured in scalp and blood during tofacitinib. The study also sequences resident alphabeta T cells of normal skin in scalp samples.

As for treatment: oral pan-JAK inhibitor, 5-10 mg twice daily. RNA extraction was followed by reverse transcription into cDNA, which acted as the sequencing template. The method was immunoSEQ multiplex PCR; TCRdb's version includes in-frame clones alone and lacks a portion of them. The table has about 160,000 clones, approximately 62% seen once. The V gene lost 4 bases and the J gene lost 4 bases, with 12 bases spanning the gap. Germline CDR1 and CDR2: SNHLY and FYNNEI. The CDR3 is 14 amino acids. The sequence was obtained from a human donor with alopecia areata. The starting material was CD4+ T cells sorted from blood, obtained at week 24, from a patient treated with tofacitinib. V usage is TRBV2 and J usage is TRBJ2-3, with D possibly TRBD2 on 7 matching bases. CDR3 amino acids: CASSGWGGPDTQYF. Written as DNA, the CDR3 is TGTGCCAGCAGTGGATGGGGGGGCCCAGATACGCAGTATTTT. Combining the CDR3 with reference TRBV2 and TRBJ2-3 gives the whole variable domain EPEVTQTPSHQVTQMGQEVILRCVPISNHLYFYWYRQILGQKVEFLVSFYNNEISEKSEIFDDQFSVERPDGSNFTLKIRSTKLEDSAMYFCASSGWGGPDTQYFGPGTRLTVL.